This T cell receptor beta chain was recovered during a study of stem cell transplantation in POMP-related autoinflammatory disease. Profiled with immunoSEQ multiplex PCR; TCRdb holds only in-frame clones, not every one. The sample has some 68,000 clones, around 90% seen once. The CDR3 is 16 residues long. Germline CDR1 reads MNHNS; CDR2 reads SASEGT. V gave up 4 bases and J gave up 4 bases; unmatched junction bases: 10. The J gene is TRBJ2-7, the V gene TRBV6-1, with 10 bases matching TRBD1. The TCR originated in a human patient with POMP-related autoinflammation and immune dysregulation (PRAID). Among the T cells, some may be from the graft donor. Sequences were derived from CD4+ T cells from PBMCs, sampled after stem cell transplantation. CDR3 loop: CASSVGPDRGEYEQYF. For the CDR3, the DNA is TGTGCCAGCAGTGTAGGCCCGGACAGGGGGGAGTACGAGCAGTACTTC.